This T cell receptor (beta chain) emerged from a study of spatial heterogeneity in lung cancer. The CDR3 loop spans 14 amino acids. Trimming stripped 4 bases from V and 3 bases from J, with 10 bases between. Germline CDR1 is MGHRA and CDR2 is YSYEKL. Regarding time point: sample taken at primary tumor resection. Sequencing was performed on whole RNA extracted from tumor and nontumor lung tissue, or from frozen PBMC, and the material was left unsorted. Study results and limitations: Tumors with more nonsynonymous mutations had more expanded intratumoral alpha and beta TCRs.

By share of the sample, this clonotype is medium-sized (0.01 to 0.1%). Its antigen is undetermined. TCRdb ran MiXCR on the 5' RACE reads and lists one entry per CDR3 protein. The profile covers about 2,900 distinct CDR3 sequences, with around an eighth appearing a single time and more than 20% taken by the ten largest. Sample: lung tumor tissue, taken at surgery. The J gene is TRBJ1-5, the V gene TRBV4-1; D is possibly TRBD1 (5 bases). The source is a male donor with early-stage non-small cell lung cancer. Written as DNA, the CDR3 is TGCGCCAGCAGCCGCACAGGACCCAATCAGCCCCAGCATTTT. This sequence encodes CASSRTGPNQPQHF.